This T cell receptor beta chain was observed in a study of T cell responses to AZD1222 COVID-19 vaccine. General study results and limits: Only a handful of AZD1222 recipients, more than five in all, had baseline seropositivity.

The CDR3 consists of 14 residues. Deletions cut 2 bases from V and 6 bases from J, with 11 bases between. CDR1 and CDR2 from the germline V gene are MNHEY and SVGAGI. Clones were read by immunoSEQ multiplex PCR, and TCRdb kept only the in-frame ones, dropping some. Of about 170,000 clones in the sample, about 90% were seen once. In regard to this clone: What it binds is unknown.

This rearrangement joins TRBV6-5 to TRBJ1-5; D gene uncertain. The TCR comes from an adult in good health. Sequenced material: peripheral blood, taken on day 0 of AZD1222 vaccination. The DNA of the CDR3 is TGTGCCAGCAGTTACACAATGACGGGTCAGCCCCAGCATTTT. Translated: CASSYTMTGQPQHF.